Listed here is a single TCR beta chain. TCRdb analysed the 5' RACE reads with MiXCR anew, one entry per CDR3 protein. This table holds about 560,000 distinct CDR3 sequences, about 22% found once. These data belong to a study of T-cell memory formation after mild COVID-19. Germline V gene sequence: CDR1 MRHNA, CDR2 SNTAGT. V dropped 2 bases and J dropped 0; count of bases not matched to a gene: 0. The CDR3 consists of 15 residues. The sequenced sample consisted of PBMCs or a T cell subset sorted from them (not recorded which). The chain has TRBV6-4 and TRBJ2-1, with TRBD2 matching over 8 bases. This clonotype originated in an adult woman who had mild COVID-19 (a few samples of this study predate the infection). Cell type and time point are not known. The CDR3 bases are TGTGCCAGCAGTGACACTAGCGGCTCCTACAATGAGCAGTTCTTC. Translation: CASSDTSGSYNEQFF.